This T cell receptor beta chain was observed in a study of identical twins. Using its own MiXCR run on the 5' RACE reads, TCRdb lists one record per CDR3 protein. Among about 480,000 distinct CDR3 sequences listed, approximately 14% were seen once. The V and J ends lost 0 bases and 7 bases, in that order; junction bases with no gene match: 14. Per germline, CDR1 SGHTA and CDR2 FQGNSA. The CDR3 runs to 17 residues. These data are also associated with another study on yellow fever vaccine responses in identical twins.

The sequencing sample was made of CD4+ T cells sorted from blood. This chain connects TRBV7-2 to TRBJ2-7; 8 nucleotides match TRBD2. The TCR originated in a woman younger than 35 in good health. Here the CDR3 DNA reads TGTGCCAGCAGCTTAGCGGGTAGGAGTCTAGCGGGTGAGGAGCAGTACTTC. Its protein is CASSLAGRSLAGEEQYF.